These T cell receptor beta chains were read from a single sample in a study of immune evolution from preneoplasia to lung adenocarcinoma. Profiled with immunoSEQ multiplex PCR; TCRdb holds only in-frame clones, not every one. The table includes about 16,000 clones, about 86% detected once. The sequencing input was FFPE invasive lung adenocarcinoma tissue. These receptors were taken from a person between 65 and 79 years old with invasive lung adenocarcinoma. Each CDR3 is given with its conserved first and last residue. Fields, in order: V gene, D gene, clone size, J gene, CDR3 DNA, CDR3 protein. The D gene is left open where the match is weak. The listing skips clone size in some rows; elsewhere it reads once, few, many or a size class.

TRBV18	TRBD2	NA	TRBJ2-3	TGTGCCAGCTCACCCCCTAGCGGGGGCCTCACAGATACGCAGTATTTT	CASSPPSGGLTDTQYF
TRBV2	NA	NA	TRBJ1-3	TGTGCCAGCAGTGAAAGGGTAAACAGGGCCAGCTCTGGAAACACCATATATTTT	CASSERVNRASSGNTIYF
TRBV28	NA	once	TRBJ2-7	TGTGCCAGCAGTTTTTGGAGGGGGCGCGATCTTTTGCCGGAGCAGTACTTC	CASSFWRGRDLLPEQYF
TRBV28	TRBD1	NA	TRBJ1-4	TGTGCCAGCAGAGGAACAGGGGGCGCTTGGGAAAAACTGTTTTTT	CASRGTGGAWEKLFF
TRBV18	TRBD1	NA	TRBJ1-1	TGTGCCAGCTCGCGGACAGGGGGGAACACTGAAGCTTTCTTT	CASSRTGGNTEAFF
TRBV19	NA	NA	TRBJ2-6	TGTGCCAGTAGCTTAACAGGGTTTTCTGGGGCCAACGTCCTGACTTTC	CASSLTGFSGANVLTF
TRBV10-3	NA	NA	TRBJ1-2	TGTGCCATCAGTGAATCGGAGATGGGGGAAGGCTACACCTTC	CAISESEMGEGYTF
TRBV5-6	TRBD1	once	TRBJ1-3	TGTGCCAGCAGCACCGGGACAGGGAGAAACACCATATATTTT	CASSTGTGRNTIYF
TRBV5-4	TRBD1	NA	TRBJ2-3	TGTGCCAGCAGCTACTCCGGGACAGGAACAGATACGCAGTATTTT	CASSYSGTGTDTQYF
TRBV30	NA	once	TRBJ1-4	TGTGCCTGGGACACAGGGATCGGTGAAAAACTGTTTTTT	CAWDTGIGEKLFF
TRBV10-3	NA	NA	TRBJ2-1	TGTGCCATCAGTGAGAAGTTCGATGAGCAGTTCTTC	CAISEKFDEQFF
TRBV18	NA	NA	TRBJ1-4	TGTGCCAGCTCACCTGGGGATGAAAAACTGTTTTTT	CASSPGDEKLFF
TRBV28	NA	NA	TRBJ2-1	TGTGCCAGCAGTTCTACCTTGACCTCCTACAATGAGCAGTTCTTC	CASSSTLTSYNEQFF
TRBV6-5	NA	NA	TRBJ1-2	TGTGCCAGCGGACCAGCCGGGAGGGGCTACACCTTC	CASGPAGRGYTF
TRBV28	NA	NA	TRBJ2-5	TGTGCCAGCACCCCGTACGTCGTACGGCCTAAAGAGACCCAGTACTTC	CASTPYVVRPKETQYF
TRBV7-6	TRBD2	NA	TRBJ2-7	TGTGCCAGCAGCCCAAAGGTTACTAGCGGGAGGGCCTACAACGAGCAGTACTTC	CASSPKVTSGRAYNEQYF
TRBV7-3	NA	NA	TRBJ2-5	TGTGCCAGCAGCTTAAGTGGGCCGGGGGGCCGGGAGACCCAGTACTTC	CASSLSGPGGRETQYF
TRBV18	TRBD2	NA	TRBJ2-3	TGTGCCAGCTCCGAGGGACTAGCCGTGGGGACGCAGTATTTT	CASSEGLAVGTQYF
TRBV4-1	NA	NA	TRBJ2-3	TGCGCCAGCAGCCAGGCACAAGATACGCAGTATTTT	CASSQAQDTQYF
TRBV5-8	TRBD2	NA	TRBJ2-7	TGTGCCAGCAGCTTGTATGGACTAGCGGAGTTAATCCAGTACTTC	CASSLYGLAELIQYF
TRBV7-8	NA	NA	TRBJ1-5	TGTGCCAGCAGCTTAGGTGGGATTAGCAATCAGCCCCAGCATTTT	CASSLGGISNQPQHF
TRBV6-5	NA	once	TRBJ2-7	TGTGCCAGCAGTTCTCCCCAGGGCGAGCAGTACTTC	CASSSPQGEQYF
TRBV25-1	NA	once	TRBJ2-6	TGTGCCAGTACAGGGTACGGGGCCAACGTCCTGACTTTC	CASTGYGANVLTF
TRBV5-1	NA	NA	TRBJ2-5	TGCGCCAGCAGCGGGGGGACAGTAGAGACCCAGTACTTC	CASSGGTVETQYF
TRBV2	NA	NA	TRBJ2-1	TGTGCCAGCAGTGACGGGTCGAATGAGCAGTTCTTC	CASSDGSNEQFF
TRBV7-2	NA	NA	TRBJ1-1	TGTGCCAGTACGGACGGAGATGAAGCTTTCTTT	CASTDGDEAFF
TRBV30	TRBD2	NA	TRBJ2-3	TGTGCTTGGGCTGGACTAGCGGGGGGCGATGACACAGATACGCAGTATTTT	CAWAGLAGGDDTDTQYF
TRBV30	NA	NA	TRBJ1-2	TGTGCCTGCTCGGGGGGAGGCTATGGCTACACCTTC	CACSGGGYGYTF
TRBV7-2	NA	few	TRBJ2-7	TGTGCCAGCAGCTTTTACAGCCAAGGATACGAGCAGTACTTC	CASSFYSQGYEQYF